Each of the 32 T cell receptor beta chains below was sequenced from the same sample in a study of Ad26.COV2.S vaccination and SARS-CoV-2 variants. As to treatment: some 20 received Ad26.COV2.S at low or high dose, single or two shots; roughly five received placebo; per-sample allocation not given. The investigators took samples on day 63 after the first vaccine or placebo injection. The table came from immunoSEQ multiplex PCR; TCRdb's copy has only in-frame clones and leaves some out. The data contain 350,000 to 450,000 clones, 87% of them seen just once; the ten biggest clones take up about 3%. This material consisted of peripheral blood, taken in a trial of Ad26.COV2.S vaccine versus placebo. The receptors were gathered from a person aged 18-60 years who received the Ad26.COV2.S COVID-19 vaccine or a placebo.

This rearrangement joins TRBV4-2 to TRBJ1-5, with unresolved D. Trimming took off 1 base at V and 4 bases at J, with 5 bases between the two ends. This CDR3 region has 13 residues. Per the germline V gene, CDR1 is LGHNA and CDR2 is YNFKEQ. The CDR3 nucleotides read TGTGCCAGCAGCCAAGCCAGAAATCAGCCCCAGCATTTT. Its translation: CASSQARNQPQHF.

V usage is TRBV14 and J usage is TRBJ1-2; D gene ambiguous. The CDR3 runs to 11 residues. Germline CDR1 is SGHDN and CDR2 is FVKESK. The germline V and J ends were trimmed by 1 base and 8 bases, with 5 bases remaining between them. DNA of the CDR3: TGTGCCAGCAGCCAAGGTACCGGCTACACCTTC. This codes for CASSQGTGYTF.

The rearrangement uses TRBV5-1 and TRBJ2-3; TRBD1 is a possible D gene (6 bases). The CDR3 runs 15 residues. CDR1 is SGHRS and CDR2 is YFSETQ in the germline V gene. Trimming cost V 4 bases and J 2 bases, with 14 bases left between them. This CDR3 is CASSLEGGFTDTQYF. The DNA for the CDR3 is TGCGCCAGCAGCCTGGAAGGGGGTTTCACAGATACGCAGTATTTT. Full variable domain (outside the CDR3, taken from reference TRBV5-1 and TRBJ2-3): KAGVTQTPRYLIKTRGQQVTLSCSPISGHRSVSWYQQTPGQGLQFLFEYFSETQRNKGNFPGRFSGRQFSNSRSEMNVSTLELGDSALYLCASSLEGGFTDTQYFGPGTRLTVL.

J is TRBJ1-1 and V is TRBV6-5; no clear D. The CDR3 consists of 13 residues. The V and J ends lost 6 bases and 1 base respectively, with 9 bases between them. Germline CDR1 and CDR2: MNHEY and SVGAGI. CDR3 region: CASRRVKNTEAFF. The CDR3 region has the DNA TGTGCCAGCAGAAGGGTCAAGAACACTGAAGCTTTCTTT.

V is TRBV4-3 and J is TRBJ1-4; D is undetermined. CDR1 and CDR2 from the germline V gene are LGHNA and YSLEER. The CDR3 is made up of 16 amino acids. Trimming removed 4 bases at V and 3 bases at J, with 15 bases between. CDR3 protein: CASSPGSLAANEKLFF. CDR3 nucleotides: TGCGCCAGCAGCCCTGGATCACTTGCGGCTAATGAAAAACTGTTTTTT.

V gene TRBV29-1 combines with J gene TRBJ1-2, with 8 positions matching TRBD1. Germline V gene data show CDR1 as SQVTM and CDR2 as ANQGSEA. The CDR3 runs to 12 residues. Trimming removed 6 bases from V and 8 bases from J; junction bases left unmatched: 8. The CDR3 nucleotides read TGCAGCGTCCGCGGGGCAGGGGGCGGCTACACCTTC. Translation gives CSVRGAGGGYTF.

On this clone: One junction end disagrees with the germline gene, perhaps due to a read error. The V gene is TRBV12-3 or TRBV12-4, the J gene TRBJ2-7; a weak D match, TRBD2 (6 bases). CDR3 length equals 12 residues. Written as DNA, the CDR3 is TGTGCCAGCAGTTTAGTTGGCGGGGTTTGGGACTTC. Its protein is CASSLVGGVWDF.

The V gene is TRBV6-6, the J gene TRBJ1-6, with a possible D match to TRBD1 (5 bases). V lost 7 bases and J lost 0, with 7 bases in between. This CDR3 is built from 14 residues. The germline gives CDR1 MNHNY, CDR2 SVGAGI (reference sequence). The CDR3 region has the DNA TGTGCCAGCACCGACAGCTCCTATAATTCACCCCTCCACTTT. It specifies CASTDSSYNSPLHF.

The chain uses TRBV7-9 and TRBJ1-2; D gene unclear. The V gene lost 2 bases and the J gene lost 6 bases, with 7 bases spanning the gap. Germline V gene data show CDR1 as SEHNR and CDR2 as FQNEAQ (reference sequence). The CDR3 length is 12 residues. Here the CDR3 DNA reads TGTGCCAGCAGCTTAACAGATAATGGCTACACCTTC. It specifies CASSLTDNGYTF.

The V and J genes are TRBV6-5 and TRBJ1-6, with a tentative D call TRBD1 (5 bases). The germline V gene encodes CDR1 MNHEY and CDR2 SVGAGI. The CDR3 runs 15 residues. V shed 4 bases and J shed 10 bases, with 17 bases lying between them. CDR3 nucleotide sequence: TGTGCCAGCAGTTTGAGCTCCCCAAGGGGATCACCCCTCCACTTT. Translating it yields CASSLSSPRGSPLHF.

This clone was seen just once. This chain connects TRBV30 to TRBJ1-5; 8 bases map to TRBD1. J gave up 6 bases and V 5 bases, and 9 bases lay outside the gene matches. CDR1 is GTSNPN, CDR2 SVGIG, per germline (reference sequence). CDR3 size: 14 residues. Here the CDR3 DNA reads TGTGCCTGGGACAGGGGAAATTCGGCTCAGCCCCAGCATTTT. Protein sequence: CAWDRGNSAQPQHF.

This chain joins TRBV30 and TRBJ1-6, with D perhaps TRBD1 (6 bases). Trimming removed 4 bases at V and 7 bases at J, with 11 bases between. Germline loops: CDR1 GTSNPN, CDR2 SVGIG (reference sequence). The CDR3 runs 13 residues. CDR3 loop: CAWNRVGNSPLHF. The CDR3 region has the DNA TGTGCCTGGAACAGGGTGGGGAATTCACCCCTCCACTTT.

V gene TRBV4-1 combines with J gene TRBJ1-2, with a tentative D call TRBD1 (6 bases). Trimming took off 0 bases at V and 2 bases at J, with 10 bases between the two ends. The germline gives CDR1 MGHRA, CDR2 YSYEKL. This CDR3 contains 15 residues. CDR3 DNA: TGCGCCAGCAGCCAAGAACAGGGCCAGAACTATGGCTACACCTTC. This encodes CASSQEQGQNYGYTF.

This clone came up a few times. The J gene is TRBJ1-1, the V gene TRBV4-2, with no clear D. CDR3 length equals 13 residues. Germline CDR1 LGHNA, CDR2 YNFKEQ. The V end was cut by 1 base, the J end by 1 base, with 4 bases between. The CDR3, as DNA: TGTGCCAGCAGCCAAGCCGCGAACACTGAAGCTTTCTTT. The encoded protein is CASSQAANTEAFF.

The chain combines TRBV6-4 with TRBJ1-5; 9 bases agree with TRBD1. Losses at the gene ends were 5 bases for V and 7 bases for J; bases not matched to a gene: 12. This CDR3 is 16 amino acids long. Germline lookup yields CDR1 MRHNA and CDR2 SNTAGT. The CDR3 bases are TGTGCCAGCAGTCCGACAGAGAGACAGGGGGAGCAGCCCCAGCATTTT. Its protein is CASSPTERQGEQPQHF.

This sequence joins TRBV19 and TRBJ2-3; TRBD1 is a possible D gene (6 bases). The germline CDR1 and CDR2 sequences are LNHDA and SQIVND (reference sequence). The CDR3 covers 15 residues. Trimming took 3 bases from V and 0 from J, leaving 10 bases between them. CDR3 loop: CASSITGSSTDTQYF. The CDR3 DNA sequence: TGTGCCAGTAGTATCACAGGGTCCAGCACAGATACGCAGTATTTT.

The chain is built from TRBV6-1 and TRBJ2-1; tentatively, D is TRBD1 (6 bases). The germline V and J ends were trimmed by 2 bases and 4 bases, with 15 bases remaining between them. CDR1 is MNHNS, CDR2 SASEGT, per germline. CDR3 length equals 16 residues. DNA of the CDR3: TGTGCCAGCAGTGAAATTGGGACACCTCCTTACAATGAGCAGTTCTTC. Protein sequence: CASSEIGTPPYNEQFF.

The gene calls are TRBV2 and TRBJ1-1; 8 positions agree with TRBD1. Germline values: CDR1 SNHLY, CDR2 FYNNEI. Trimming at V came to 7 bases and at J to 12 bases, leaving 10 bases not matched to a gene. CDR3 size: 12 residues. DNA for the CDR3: TGTGCCAGCACCTCGGACAGGGTCAGGACTTTCTTT. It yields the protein CASTSDRVRTFF.

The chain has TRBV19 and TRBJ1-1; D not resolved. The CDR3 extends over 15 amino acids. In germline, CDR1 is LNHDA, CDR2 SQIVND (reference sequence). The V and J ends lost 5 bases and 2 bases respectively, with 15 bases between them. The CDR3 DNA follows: TGTGCCAGTAGTCTCACACCCAAGGGAAACACTGAAGCTTTCTTT. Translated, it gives CASSLTPKGNTEAFF.

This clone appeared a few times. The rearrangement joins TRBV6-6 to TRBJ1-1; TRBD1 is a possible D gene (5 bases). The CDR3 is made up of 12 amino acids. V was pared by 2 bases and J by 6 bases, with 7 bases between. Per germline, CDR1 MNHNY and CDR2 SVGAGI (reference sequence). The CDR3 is CASSYGGAEAFF. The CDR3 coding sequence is TGTGCCAGCAGTTACGGAGGGGCTGAAGCTTTCTTT.

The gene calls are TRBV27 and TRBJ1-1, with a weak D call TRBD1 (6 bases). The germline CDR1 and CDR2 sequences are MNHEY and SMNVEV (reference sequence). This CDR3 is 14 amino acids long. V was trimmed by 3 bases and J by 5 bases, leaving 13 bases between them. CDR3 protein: CASSLGAPGTEAFF. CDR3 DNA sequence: TGTGCCAGCAGTTTGGGGGCCCCGGGGACTGAAGCTTTCTTT.

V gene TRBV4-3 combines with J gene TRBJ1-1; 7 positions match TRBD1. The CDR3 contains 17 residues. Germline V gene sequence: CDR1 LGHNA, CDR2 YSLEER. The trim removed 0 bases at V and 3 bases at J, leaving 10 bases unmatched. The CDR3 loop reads CASSQDRTGDLDTEAFF. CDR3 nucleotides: TGCGCCAGCAGCCAAGATAGAACAGGGGATTTGGACACTGAAGCTTTCTTT.

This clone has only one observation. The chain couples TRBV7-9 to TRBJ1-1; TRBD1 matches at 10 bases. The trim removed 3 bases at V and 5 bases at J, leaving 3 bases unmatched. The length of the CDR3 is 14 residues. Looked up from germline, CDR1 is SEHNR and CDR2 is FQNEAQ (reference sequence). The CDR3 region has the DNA TGTGCCAGCAGCTTGCCGGGACAGGGGACTGAAGCTTTCTTT. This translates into CASSLPGQGTEAFF.

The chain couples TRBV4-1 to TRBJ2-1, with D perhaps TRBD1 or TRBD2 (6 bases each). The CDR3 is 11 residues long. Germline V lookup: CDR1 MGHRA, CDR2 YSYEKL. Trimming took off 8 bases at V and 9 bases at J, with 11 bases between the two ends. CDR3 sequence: CASAGGGEQFF. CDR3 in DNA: TGCGCCAGCGCCGGAGGGGGTGAGCAGTTCTTC.

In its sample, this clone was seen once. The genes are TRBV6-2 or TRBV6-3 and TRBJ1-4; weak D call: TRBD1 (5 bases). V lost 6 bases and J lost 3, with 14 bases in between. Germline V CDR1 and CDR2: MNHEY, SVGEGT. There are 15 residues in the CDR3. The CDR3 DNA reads TGTGCCAGCAGCCAAATTGACAGTTCTAATGAAAAACTGTTTTTT. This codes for CASSQIDSSNEKLFF.

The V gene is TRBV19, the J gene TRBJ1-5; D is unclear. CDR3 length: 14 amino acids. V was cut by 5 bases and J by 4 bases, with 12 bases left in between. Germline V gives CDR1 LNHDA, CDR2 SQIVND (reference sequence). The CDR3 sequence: CASSFWDGNQPQHF. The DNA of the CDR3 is TGTGCCAGTAGTTTTTGGGATGGAAATCAGCCCCAGCATTTT.

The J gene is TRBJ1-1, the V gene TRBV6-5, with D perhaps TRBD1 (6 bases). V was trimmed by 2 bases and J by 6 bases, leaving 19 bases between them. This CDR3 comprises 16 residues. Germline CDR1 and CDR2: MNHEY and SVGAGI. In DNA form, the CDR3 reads TGTGCCAGCAGTTACAGCCCCCAGACAGGTTCATCTGAAGCTTTCTTT. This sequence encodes CASSYSPQTGSSEAFF.

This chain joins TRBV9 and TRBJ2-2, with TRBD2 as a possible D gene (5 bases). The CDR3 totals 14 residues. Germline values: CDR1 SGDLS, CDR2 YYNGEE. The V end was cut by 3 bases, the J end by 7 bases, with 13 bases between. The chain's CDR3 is CASSGAGPSGELFF. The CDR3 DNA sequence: TGTGCCAGCAGCGGGGCGGGTCCGAGCGGGGAGCTGTTTTTT.

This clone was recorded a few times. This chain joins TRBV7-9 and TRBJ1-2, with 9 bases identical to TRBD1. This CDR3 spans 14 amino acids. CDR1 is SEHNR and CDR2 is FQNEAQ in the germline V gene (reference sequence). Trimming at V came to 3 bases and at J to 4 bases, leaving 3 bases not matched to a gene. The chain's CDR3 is CASSLGQGIYGYTF. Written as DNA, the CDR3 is TGTGCCAGCAGCTTGGGACAGGGTATCTATGGCTACACCTTC.

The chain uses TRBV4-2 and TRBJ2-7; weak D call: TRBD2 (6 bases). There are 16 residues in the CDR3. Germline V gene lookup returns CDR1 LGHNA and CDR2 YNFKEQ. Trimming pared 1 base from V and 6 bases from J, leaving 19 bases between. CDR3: CASSQAGLGGDGEQYF. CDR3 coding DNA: TGTGCCAGCAGCCAAGCTGGATTGGGGGGAGATGGCGAGCAGTACTTC.

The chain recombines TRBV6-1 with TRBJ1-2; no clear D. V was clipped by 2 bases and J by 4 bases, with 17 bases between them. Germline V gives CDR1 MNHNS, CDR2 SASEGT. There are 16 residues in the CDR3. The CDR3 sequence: CASSERWPLLGYGYTF. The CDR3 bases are TGTGCCAGCAGTGAACGTTGGCCCCTTTTGGGCTATGGCTACACCTTC.

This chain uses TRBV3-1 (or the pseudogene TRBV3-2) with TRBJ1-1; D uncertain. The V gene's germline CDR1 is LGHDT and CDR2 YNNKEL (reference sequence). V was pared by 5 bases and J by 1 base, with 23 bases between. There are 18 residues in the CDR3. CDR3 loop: CASSSPGSSGLGNTEAFF. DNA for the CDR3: TGTGCCAGCAGCTCGCCAGGTTCGTCGGGTTTAGGGAACACTGAAGCTTTCTTT.